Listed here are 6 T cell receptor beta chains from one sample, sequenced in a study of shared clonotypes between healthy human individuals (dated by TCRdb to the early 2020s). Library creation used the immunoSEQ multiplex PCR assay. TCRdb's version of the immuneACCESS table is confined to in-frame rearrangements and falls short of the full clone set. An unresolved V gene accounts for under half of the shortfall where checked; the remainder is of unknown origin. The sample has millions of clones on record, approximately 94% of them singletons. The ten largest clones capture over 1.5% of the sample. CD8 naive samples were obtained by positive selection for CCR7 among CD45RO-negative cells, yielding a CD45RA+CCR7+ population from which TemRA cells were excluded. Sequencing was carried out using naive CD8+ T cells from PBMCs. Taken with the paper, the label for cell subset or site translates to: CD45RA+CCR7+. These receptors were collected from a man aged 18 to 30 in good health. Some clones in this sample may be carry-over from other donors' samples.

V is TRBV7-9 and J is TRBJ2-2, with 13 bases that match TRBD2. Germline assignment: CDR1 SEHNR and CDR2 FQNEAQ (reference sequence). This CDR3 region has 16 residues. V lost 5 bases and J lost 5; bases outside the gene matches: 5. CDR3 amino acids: CASSTGTSGKTGELFF. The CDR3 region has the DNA TGTGCCAGCAGCACGGGGACTAGCGGGAAGACCGGGGAGCTGTTTTTT.

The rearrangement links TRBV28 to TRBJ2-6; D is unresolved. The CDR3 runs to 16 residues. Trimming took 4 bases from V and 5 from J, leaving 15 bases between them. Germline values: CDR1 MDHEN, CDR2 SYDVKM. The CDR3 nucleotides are TGTGCCAGCAGTTCACCATTGGAGTCTTGGGCCAACGTCCTGACTTTC. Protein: CASSSPLESWANVLTF.

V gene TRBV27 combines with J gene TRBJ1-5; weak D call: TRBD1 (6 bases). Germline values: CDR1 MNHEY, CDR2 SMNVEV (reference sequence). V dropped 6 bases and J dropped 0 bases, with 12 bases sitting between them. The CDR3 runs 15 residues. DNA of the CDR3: TGTGCCAGCAGAATCGGACAGACTAGCAATCAGCCCCAGCATTTT. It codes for CASRIGQTSNQPQHF.

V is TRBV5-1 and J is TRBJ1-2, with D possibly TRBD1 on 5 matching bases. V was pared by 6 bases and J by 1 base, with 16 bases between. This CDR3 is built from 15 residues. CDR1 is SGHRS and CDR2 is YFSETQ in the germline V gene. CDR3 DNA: TGCGCCAGCACGGCAGGGTCTTTGCGTAACTATGGCTACACCTTC. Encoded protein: CASTAGSLRNYGYTF.

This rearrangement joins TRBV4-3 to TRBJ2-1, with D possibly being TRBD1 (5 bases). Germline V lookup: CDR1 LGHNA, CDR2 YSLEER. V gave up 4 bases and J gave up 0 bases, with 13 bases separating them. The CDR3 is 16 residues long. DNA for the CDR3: TGCGCCAGCAGCCGCAGCATAGGGGACTCCTACAATGAGCAGTTCTTC. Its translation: CASSRSIGDSYNEQFF.

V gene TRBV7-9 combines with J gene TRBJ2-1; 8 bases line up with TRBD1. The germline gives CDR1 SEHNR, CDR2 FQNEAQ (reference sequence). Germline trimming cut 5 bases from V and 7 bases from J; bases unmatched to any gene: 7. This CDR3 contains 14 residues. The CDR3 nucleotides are TGTGCCAGCAGCCCGTCAGGGGGCAAGAATGAGCAGTTCTTC. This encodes CASSPSGGKNEQFF.